A selection of T cell receptor beta chains follows, all from one sample in a study of blood T cell repertoires in COVID-19. TCRdb keeps only in-frame clones here, not all; method: immunoSEQ multiplex PCR. The sample shows more than 130,000 clones, more than 75% of them seen only once. Sequencing was carried out using peripheral blood. The receptors were gathered from a woman aged 35 to 49 with acute or convalescent COVID-19. Both conserved end residues are part of each CDR3. Fields, in order: V gene, J gene, clone size, CDR3 length, D gene, CDR3 DNA, CDR3 protein. A D gene is named only where the DNA matches it firmly. Clone size is stated in some rows and not others, as once, few, many or a class when expanded.

TRBV7-2,TRBJ1-3,few,15,-,TGTGCCAGCAGCTTACACTCCCCGAGAGGAAACACCATATATTTT,CASSLHSPRGNTIYF
TRBV30,TRBJ2-7,-,12,TRBD1,TGTGCTACTCACAGGGGAATGGGCGAGCAGTACTTC,CATHRGMGEQYF
TRBV30,TRBJ2-1,-,13,-,TGTGCCTGGGATGTCTGGGCCGACAATGAGCAGTTCTTC,CAWDVWADNEQFF
TRBV6-2/TRBV6-3,TRBJ2-2,-,17,-,TGTGCCAGCACCCCATCGAGGGGGTCTGGGAACACCGGGGAGCTGTTTTTT,CASTPSRGSGNTGELFF
TRBV4-3,TRBJ2-6,-,19,-,TGCGCCAGCAGCCAAGGAGGTCGGACTCCCCTCTCTGGGGCCAACGTCCTGACTTTC,CASSQGGRTPLSGANVLTF
TRBV7-3,TRBJ2-3,once,18,TRBD2,TGTGCCAGCAGCACGACTAGCGGGGGCCCGCTGGGAACAGATACGCAGTATTTT,CASSTTSGGPLGTDTQYF
TRBV10-2,TRBJ2-2,once,14,-,TGCGCCAGCAGGCCTCAGGGTTTCGCCGGGGAGCTGTTTTTT,CASRPQGFAGELFF
TRBV9,TRBJ1-3,-,16,TRBD1,TGTGCCAGCAGCGTGAGGGGGCCTGGCTCTGGAAACACCATATATTTT,CASSVRGPGSGNTIYF
TRBV7-8,TRBJ1-2,-,17,TRBD1,TGTGCCAGCAGTTCCCCCTATGGCCCAGGGGGCTTCGATGGCTACACCTTC,CASSSPYGPGGFDGYTF
TRBV9,TRBJ1-5,-,15,TRBD1,TGTGCCAGCAGCGCCGGACAGGGAAGGAATCAGCCCCAGCATTTT,CASSAGQGRNQPQHF
TRBV28,TRBJ2-5,-,11,-,TGTGCCAGCAGCCAAAGCGGGACCCAGTACTTC,CASSQSGTQYF
TRBV18,TRBJ2-3,-,19,TRBD1,TGTGCCAGCTCACCACGATCCCCGGGACAGGGGTCTAGCACAGATACGCAGTATTTT,CASSPRSPGQGSSTDTQYF
TRBV18,TRBJ2-1,once,15,TRBD2,TGTGCCAGCTCACCCCTAGCGGGAGGTTACAATGAGCAGTTCTTC,CASSPLAGGYNEQFF
TRBV5-1,TRBJ2-2,few,16,TRBD2,TGCGCCAGCAGCTCCCTAGCGGGGGGGATCACCGGGGAGCTGTTTTTT,CASSSLAGGITGELFF
TRBV6-5,TRBJ2-7,-,15,-,TGTGCCAGCAGTTACACACGACAGAATCTCGGCGAGCAGTACTTC,CASSYTRQNLGEQYF
TRBV4-3,TRBJ1-3,-,17,-,TGCGCCAGCAGCCAAGATGATTCGAAGAGCTCTGGAAACACCATATATTTT,CASSQDDSKSSGNTIYF